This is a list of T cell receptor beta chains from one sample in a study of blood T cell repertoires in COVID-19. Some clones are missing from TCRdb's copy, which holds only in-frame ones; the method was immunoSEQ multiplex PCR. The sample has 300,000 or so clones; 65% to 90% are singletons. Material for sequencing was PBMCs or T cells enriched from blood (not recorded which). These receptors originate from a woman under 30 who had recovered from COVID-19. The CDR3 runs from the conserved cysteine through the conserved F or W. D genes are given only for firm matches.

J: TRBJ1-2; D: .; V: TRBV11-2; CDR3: CASSSDSDGYTF
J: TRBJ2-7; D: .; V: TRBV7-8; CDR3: CASSSGGGSIYEQYF
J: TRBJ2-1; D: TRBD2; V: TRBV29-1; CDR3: CSALTSGSYNEQFF
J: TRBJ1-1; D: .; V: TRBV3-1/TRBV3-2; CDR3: CASSQVIKGEAFF
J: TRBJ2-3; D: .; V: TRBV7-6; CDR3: CASSLQGSGTDTQYF
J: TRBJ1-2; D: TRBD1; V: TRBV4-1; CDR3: CASSQAGGQGYGYTF
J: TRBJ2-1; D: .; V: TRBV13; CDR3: CASSLILVTDEQFF
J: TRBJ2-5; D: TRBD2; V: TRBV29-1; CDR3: CSVERLAGGRETQYF
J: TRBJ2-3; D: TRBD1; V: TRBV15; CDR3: CATSHGQADGPDTQYF
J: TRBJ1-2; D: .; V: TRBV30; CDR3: CAWAMPANYGYTF
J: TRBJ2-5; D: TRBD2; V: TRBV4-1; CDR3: CASSQVPMASGSPETQYF
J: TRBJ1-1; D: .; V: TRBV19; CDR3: CASSPLRYTEAFF
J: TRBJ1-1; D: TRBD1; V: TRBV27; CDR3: CASSLGTGNTEAFF
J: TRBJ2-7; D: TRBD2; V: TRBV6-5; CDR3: CASTRLAGVTYEQYF
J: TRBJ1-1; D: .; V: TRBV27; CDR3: CASSLIANTEAFF
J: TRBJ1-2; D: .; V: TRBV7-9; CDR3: CASSLGTGHYGYTF
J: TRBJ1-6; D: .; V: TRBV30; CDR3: CAWSVQSSYNSPLHF
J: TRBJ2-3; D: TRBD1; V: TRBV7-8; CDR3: CASSFTGAADTQYF
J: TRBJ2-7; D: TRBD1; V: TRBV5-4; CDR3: CAGRRQGGDEQYF
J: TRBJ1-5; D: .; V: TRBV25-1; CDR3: CASRPTGPNQPQHF
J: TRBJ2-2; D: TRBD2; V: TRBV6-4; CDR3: CASSDSTSGVNTGELFF
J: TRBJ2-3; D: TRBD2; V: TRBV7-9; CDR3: CASSPIRTRPSTDTQYF
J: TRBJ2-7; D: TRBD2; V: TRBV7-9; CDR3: CASSSVREATYEQYF
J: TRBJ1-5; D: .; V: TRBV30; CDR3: CAWSERAGQRHF
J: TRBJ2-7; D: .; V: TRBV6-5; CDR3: CASSRGFSGSYEQYF
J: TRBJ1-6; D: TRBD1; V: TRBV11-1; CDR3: CASSSSRTGGRSPLHF
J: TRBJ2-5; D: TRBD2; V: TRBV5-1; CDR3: CASSFNAGGQETQYF
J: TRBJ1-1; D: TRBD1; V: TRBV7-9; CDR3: CASSWTGDAEAFF
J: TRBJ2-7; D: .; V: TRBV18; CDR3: CASSPPPRDEQYF
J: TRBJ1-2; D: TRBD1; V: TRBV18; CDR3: CASSPEAGGYYGYTF
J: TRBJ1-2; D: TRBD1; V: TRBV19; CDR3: CASSSLTGGAGGYTF
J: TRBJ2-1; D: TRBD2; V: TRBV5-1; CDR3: CASSLETSGDRSEQFF
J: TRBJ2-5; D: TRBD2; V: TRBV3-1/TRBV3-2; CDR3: CASSAPGEGKETQYF
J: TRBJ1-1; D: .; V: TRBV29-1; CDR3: CSVDGQAVMNTEAFF
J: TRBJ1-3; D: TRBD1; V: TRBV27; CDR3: CASSPDRAGGNTIYF
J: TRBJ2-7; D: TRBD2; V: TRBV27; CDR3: CASSARSGNSYEQYF
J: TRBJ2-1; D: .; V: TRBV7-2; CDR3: CASSPSGFSYNEQFF
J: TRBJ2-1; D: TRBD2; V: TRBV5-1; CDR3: CASSLGLADEQFF
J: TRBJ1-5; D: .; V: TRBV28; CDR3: CASRGRQPQHF
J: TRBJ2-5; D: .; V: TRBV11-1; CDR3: CASSPQQETQYF